Sequencing of this T cell receptor (beta chain) was carried out in a study of T cell responses to AZD1222 COVID-19 vaccine. On this clone: Antigen specificity is unknown.

Trimming took 4 bases from V and 3 from J, leaving 16 bases between them. Germline-derived CDR1 and CDR2 are SGHTA and FQGNSA. There are 16 residues in the CDR3. Broader study findings: Clonal diversity may have been underestimated, and the donors were mostly white British, with more females than males. All repertoire sampling was performed exclusively after the peak T cell response.

Samples with a second dose at about 4 or about 12 weeks were pooled together. Produced via immunoSEQ multiplex PCR; TCRdb's table is partial and in-frame only. This table holds around 150,000 clones, approximately 92% found once. This receptor was obtained from an adult who received the AZD1222 COVID-19 vaccine. This rearrangement joins TRBV7-2 to TRBJ2-4, with D tentatively TRBD1 (6 bases). This specimen was peripheral blood, taken 28 days after the second AZD1222 dose. This chain's CDR3 is CASSSSGQGYKNIQYF. The CDR3 nucleotides read TGTGCCAGCAGCTCATCCGGGCAGGGGTACAAAAACATTCAGTACTTC.